This T cell receptor beta chain was identified during a study of CD8 T cells in ankylosing spondylitis. Broader study findings: Clones linked to the disease showed a CD8+ phenotype. They occurred at relatively low frequencies in peripheral blood. In synovial fluid and blood from reactive arthritis, some motif variants were previously reported. A TCR beta motif of several highly homologous variants appeared characteristic of ankylosing spondylitis blood. As reported, disease-linked clones showed significant enrichment in matched ankylosing spondylitis synovial fluid.

On this clonotype: What it binds is unknown.

Researchers built TCR beta libraries using quantitative 5'-RACE with molecular barcodes. In TCRdb, the 5' RACE reads were re-called with MiXCR into one record per CDR3 protein. Among 750,000 to 850,000 distinct CDR3 sequences listed, roughly 12% were seen once. V gave up 1 base and J gave up 5 bases; unmatched junction bases: 9. Germline V gene lookup returns CDR1 SGHRS and CDR2 YFSETQ. The CDR3 extends over 17 amino acids. The sequenced sample consisted of blood, either unsorted or a sorted T cell fraction (not recorded which). This TCR was recovered from a male donor with ankylosing spondylitis. The V call is TRBV5-1, the J call TRBJ2-1, with 10 bases that match TRBD2. Here the CDR3 DNA reads TGCGCCAGCAGCTTGCCGGCCGGGACTAGCGTCAACAATGAGCAGTTCTTC. Its protein is CASSLPAGTSVNNEQFF.